Listed below are T cell receptor beta chains from one sample, sequenced in a study of blood T cell repertoires in COVID-19. Some clones are missing from TCRdb's copy, which holds only in-frame ones; the method was immunoSEQ multiplex PCR. The data hold approximately 150,000 clones, with roughly 90% observed a single time. The sample taken for sequencing was peripheral blood. These receptors were taken from a man in his 60s with active or convalescent COVID-19. CDR3s include the opening cysteine and the closing phenylalanine or tryptophan. Each record gives: V gene, CDR3 protein.

V gene: TRBV9; CDR3 protein: CASSVAAGENQPQHF
V gene: TRBV6-4; CDR3 protein: CASTTMGQGNQPQHF
V gene: TRBV27; CDR3 protein: CASSLERASSYNEQFF
V gene: TRBV7-2; CDR3 protein: CASSSTGGAGGNTIYF
V gene: TRBV10-3; CDR3 protein: CAISQAGGGDTQYF
V gene: TRBV18; CDR3 protein: CASSLFDGTNEKLFF
V gene: TRBV5-1; CDR3 protein: CASSLMADRAVVYPHNQPQHF
V gene: TRBV7-8; CDR3 protein: CASSPGTGGVEKLFF
V gene: TRBV27; CDR3 protein: CASSLRQGYGYTF
V gene: TRBV27; CDR3 protein: CASSLNRVAEAFF
V gene: TRBV5-1; CDR3 protein: CASSFRGEREPQHF
V gene: TRBV6-6; CDR3 protein: CASTKDREYGYTF
V gene: TRBV27; CDR3 protein: CASSPPGGRDTEAFF
V gene: TRBV19; CDR3 protein: CASSRDREETQYF
V gene: TRBV5-1; CDR3 protein: CASSPRQGTSYEQYF
V gene: TRBV4-1; CDR3 protein: CASSQVSGGSSGANVLTF
V gene: TRBV7-6; CDR3 protein: CASSLGQGGTGELFF
V gene: TRBV30; CDR3 protein: CAWSKGGGQPQHF
V gene: TRBV18; CDR3 protein: CASSPINGLLGYTF
V gene: TRBV20-1; CDR3 protein: CSASRGSYEQYF
V gene: TRBV2; CDR3 protein: CASRQGTGNTIYF
V gene: TRBV5-1; CDR3 protein: CASSPTTGVGYTF
V gene: TRBV29-1; CDR3 protein: CSVKGPIMNTEAFF
V gene: TRBV10-2; CDR3 protein: CASRGTDGQPQHF
V gene: TRBV19; CDR3 protein: CASSNAGVRNEQYF
V gene: TRBV3-1/TRBV3-2; CDR3 protein: CASSRGLAFGNEQFF
V gene: TRBV5-1; CDR3 protein: CASSAGQGALGTEAFF
V gene: TRBV7-6; CDR3 protein: CASSSPGHNTGELFF
V gene: TRBV6-1; CDR3 protein: CASSEMTGSSYNSPLHF
V gene: TRBV27; CDR3 protein: CASSLRQEGYEQYF
V gene: TRBV18; CDR3 protein: CASSPQGASYNSPLHF
V gene: TRBV27; CDR3 protein: CASSSPGHSNYGYTF
V gene: TRBV7-2; CDR3 protein: CASSPSNYGYTF
V gene: TRBV27; CDR3 protein: CASSLRAGQGSLAAGNTIYF
V gene: TRBV5-1; CDR3 protein: CASSSSLNTEAFF
V gene: TRBV27; CDR3 protein: CASSLRRGGSYNEQFF
V gene: TRBV29-1; CDR3 protein: CSVILAGGPYEQYF
V gene: TRBV19; CDR3 protein: CASSTGGITYNEQFF
V gene: TRBV7-2; CDR3 protein: CASSPSGETYNEQFF
V gene: TRBV7-9; CDR3 protein: CASSQTSGRVDTQYF
V gene: TRBV5-1; CDR3 protein: CASSSTSGSTDTQYF
V gene: TRBV5-4; CDR3 protein: CASSLAGVAGNYEQYF
V gene: TRBV27; CDR3 protein: CASSSRGATNYGYTF
V gene: TRBV10-1; CDR3 protein: CASSFEGARGYTF
V gene: TRBV10-1; CDR3 protein: CASMKGTDTQYF
V gene: TRBV18; CDR3 protein: CASSPLEGPYEQYF
V gene: TRBV10-3; CDR3 protein: CAISETTGHSYEQYF
V gene: TRBV29-1; CDR3 protein: CSVEGRGFYEQYF
V gene: TRBV5-4; CDR3 protein: CASSQKDRGYNSPLHF
V gene: TRBV27; CDR3 protein: CASRGLGSYEQYF
V gene: TRBV7-9; CDR3 protein: CASSLASGTTSYEQYF
V gene: TRBV6-5; CDR3 protein: CASSLMGQSTGELFF
V gene: TRBV6-5; CDR3 protein: CASSPLRGPHGEQYF